These 11 T cell receptor beta chains came from one sample sequenced in a study of T cell repertoires in cytomegalovirus infection. TCRdb re-called the reads with MiXCR, one entry per CDR3 protein. The data show a few hundred thousand distinct CDR3 sequences, over 7.5% seen once. Sequencing was performed on PBMCs. The receptors stem from a human donor in good health (CMV status not recorded). Some clones in this sample may be carry-over from other donors' samples.

Worth noting for this clonotype: This may stem from a read error, because a much larger clone lies one nucleotide away. The gene calls are TRBV18 and TRBJ1-1; possibly TRBD1 for D (6 bases). Germline CDR1 is KGHSH and CDR2 is LQKENI. CDR3 length: 13 residues. V lost 4 bases and J lost 12, with 18 bases in between. The CDR3 nucleotides are TGTGCCAGCTCACGGGCACAGGGCCCCGAAACTTTCTTT. Translation: CASSRAQGPETFF. Using reference TRBV18 and TRBJ1-1 for the parts outside the CDR3, the full variable domain is NAGVMQNPRHLVRRRGQEARLRCSPMKGHSHVYWYRQLPEEGLKFMVYLQKENIIDESGMPKERFSAEFPKEGPSILRIQQVVRGDSAAYFCASSRAQGPETFFGQGTRLTVV.

This clonotype has only a few counts. The chain couples TRBV2 to TRBJ2-7; a weak D match, TRBD2 (5 bases). Germline V gene data show CDR1 as SNHLY and CDR2 as FYNNEI. V lost 3 bases and J 5 bases, leaving 11 bases between the germline ends. The CDR3 length is 13 residues. In DNA, the CDR3 is TGTGCCAGCAGTGAGAATCACGGGAACGAGCAGTACTTC. This gives the protein CASSENHGNEQYF.

This clonotype was recorded at least ten times. The genes are TRBV7-2 and TRBJ2-1, with 9 bases aligning to TRBD2. The germline V gene has CDR1 SGHTA and CDR2 FQGNSA. The V segment lost 1 base and the J segment 4 bases; nucleotides outside the gene matches: 14. The CDR3 is 19 residues long. The CDR3 sequence: CASSLGRGAGGPIYNEQFF. The CDR3 DNA is TGTGCCAGCAGCTTAGGGAGGGGGGCGGGAGGGCCGATATACAATGAGCAGTTCTTC.

This clonotype was counted ten times or more. The V gene is TRBV6-1, the J gene TRBJ2-2; 11 positions match TRBD2. CDR1 and CDR2 (germline): MNHNS, SASEGT. CDR3 size: 15 residues. The ends lost 6 bases at V and 4 bases at J; junction bases unmatched: 4. This CDR3 reads CASSPGLAATGELFF. The CDR3 nucleotides are TGTGCCAGCAGCCCGGGACTAGCGGCCACCGGGGAGCTGTTTTTT.

This clonotype has only a few counts. The V call is TRBV28, the J call TRBJ1-1; D remains unclear. Germline-derived CDR1 and CDR2 are MDHEN and SYDVKM. Trimming took 7 bases from V and 8 from J, leaving 14 bases between them. The CDR3 sequence is 12 residues long. The CDR3 is CASTTTWREAFF. The DNA for the CDR3 is TGTGCCAGCACAACAACATGGCGGGAAGCTTTCTTT.

The genes are TRBV30 and TRBJ1-5; D is possibly TRBD1 (5 bases). CDR3 length equals 15 residues. V was trimmed by 4 bases and J by 2 bases, leaving 15 bases between them. The V gene's germline CDR1 is GTSNPN and CDR2 SVGIG (reference sequence). CDR3 DNA sequence: TGTGCCTGGACCCCCAAGACAGATGGCAATCAGCCCCAGCATTTT. Amino acid sequence: CAWTPKTDGNQPQHF.

This clonotype has a count of ten or more. The V and J genes are TRBV7-2 and TRBJ2-2, with D tentatively TRBD2 (7 bases). The CDR3 length is 17 residues. The germline V and J ends were trimmed by 5 bases and 1 base, with 17 bases remaining between them. The germline CDR1 and CDR2 sequences are SGHTA and FQGNSA. The CDR3 loop reads CASSRPGGEENTGELFF. Written as DNA, the CDR3 is TGTGCCAGCAGCCGCCCGGGGGGCGAAGAGAACACCGGGGAGCTGTTTTTT.

This clonotype turned up a few times. The V gene is TRBV28, the J gene TRBJ2-7, with a weak D call TRBD1 (6 bases). Per germline, CDR1 MDHEN and CDR2 SYDVKM. V lost 5 bases and J 6 bases, leaving 23 bases between the germline ends. CDR3 length: 16 amino acids. CDR3 DNA sequence: TGTGCCAGCAGTACACCCCTGGGGGCCTGGGTGGGCGAGCAGTACTTC. Translated: CASSTPLGAWVGEQYF.

This clonotype was picked up many times. V gene TRBV10-3 combines with J gene TRBJ2-2, with 12 bases matching TRBD2. The CDR3 runs to 16 residues. The V gene's germline CDR1 is ENHRY and CDR2 SYGVKD. V trimming: 3 bases; J trimming: 5 bases; junction bases outside the gene matches: 4. The CDR3 DNA sequence: TGTGCCATCAGTGACCTAGCGGGGGGGCGAACCGGGGAGCTGTTTTTT. Residues: CAISDLAGGRTGELFF.

This clonotype was seen many times. The chain is built from TRBV7-7 and TRBJ2-7, with TRBD1 matching over 9 bases. Germline V gives CDR1 SSHAT, CDR2 FNYEAQ (reference sequence). The CDR3 contains 14 residues. V lost 5 bases to trimming and J lost 6 bases; unmatched junction nucleotides: 8. CDR3 region: CASSLGTGGFEQYF. CDR3 DNA sequence: TGTGCCAGCAGCCTTGGCACAGGGGGCTTCGAGCAGTACTTC.

This clonotype was recorded at least ten times. The gene calls are TRBV7-2 and TRBJ2-1, with 10 bases fitting TRBD2. Germline V gene data show CDR1 as SGHTA and CDR2 as FQGNSA. V dropped 0 bases and J dropped 5; count of bases not matched to a gene: 7. CDR3 length equals 17 residues. In nucleotides, the CDR3 is TGTGCCAGCAGCTTAGCTCGAGCGGGAGGGCAACACAATGAGCAGTTCTTC. This codes for CASSLARAGGQHNEQFF.